Listed here are 8 T cell receptor beta chains from one sample, sequenced in a study of T-cell reconstitution after alpha-beta-depleted transplantation in children. Preparation of the TCRbeta library used unique molecular identifiers. TCRdb re-called the PCR reads with MiXCR, one entry per CDR3 protein. The data hold fewer than 550,000 distinct CDR3 sequences, with roughly a tenth observed a single time. The starting material was PBMCs, obtained before TCRalphabeta/CD19-depleted stem cell transplant. Every receptor here comes from a child aged 2-15 years with inherited bone marrow failure, due to receive a stem cell transplant.

This clonotype has at least ten counts. The V gene is TRBV5-1, the J gene TRBJ2-7; D possibly corresponds to TRBD2 (5 bases). V was clipped by 6 bases and J by 2 bases, with 15 bases between them. The CDR3 runs to 14 residues. Germline V gene data show CDR1 as SGHRS and CDR2 as YFSETQ. This CDR3 is CASTPGGAAYEQYF. The CDR3 DNA follows: TGCGCCAGCACTCCTGGAGGAGCTGCCTACGAGCAGTACTTC.

In its sample, this clonotype was seen many times. As DNA, the CDR3 is TGCAGTGCTAGAGATTCGACTGGGACTAGCGGGACCCGCACAGATACGCAGTATTTT. Translated: CSARDSTGTSGTRTDTQYF. This chain joins TRBV20-1 and TRBJ2-3; 13 positions agree with TRBD2. This CDR3 region has 19 residues. The V segment lost 0 bases and the J segment 1 base; nucleotides outside the gene matches: 10. The germline V gene encodes CDR1 DFQATT and CDR2 SNEGSKA (reference sequence).

This clonotype has a count of ten or more. The chain joins TRBV15 to TRBJ1-4, with 7 nucleotides matching TRBD1. This CDR3 contains 18 residues. The V segment lost 0 bases and the J segment 6 bases; nucleotides outside the gene matches: 13. Germline V gene data show CDR1 as LNHNV and CDR2 as YYDKDF (reference sequence). The CDR3 region has the DNA TGTGCCACCAGCAGAGATTGGGTATCGACAGGGCCGGATGAAAAACTGTTTTTT. Translated: CATSRDWVSTGPDEKLFF.

The chain employs TRBV11-2 and TRBJ2-5; TRBD2 matches 9 bases. Germline CDR1 reads SGHAT; CDR2 reads FQNNGV. This CDR3 region has 19 residues. Trimming removed 4 bases from V and 4 bases from J; junction bases left unmatched: 19. CDR3 DNA: TGTGCCAGCAGCTCCGTCAGGGGGGTTGCTAGCGGGATCCGAGAGACCCAGTACTTC. It yields the protein CASSSVRGVASGIRETQYF.

This clonotype occurred many times. This chain links TRBV9 with TRBJ2-2; TRBD2 matches 7 bases. V was clipped by 0 bases and J by 0 bases; unmatched bases: 2. From germline, CDR1 is SGDLS and CDR2 YYNGEE. The CDR3 is 16 amino acids. This CDR3 is CASSVVAGANTGELFF. The CDR3 nucleotides are TGTGCCAGCAGCGTAGTCGCGGGAGCGAACACCGGGGAGCTGTTTTTT.

The chain has TRBV4-3 and TRBJ2-4, with D possibly matching TRBD2 (6 bases). CDR3 length equals 16 residues. In germline, CDR1 is LGHNA, CDR2 YSLEER. Trimming pared 6 bases from V and 7 bases from J, leaving 22 bases between. CDR3 coding DNA: TGCGCCAGCAGTCCAGTAGACAGTGGAGGGAGTAACATTCAGTACTTC. Translation: CASSPVDSGGSNIQYF.

The J gene is TRBJ1-5, the V gene TRBV4-1; D not certain. The germline gives CDR1 MGHRA, CDR2 YSYEKL. V was clipped by 0 bases and J by 2 bases, with 11 bases between them. The CDR3 totals 16 residues. CDR3 DNA: TGCGCCAGCAGCCAAGATTTCCGGGTCGGCAATCAGCCCCAGCATTTT. This translates into CASSQDFRVGNQPQHF.

This clonotype was detected many times. The V call is TRBV27, the J call TRBJ1-2; D is perhaps TRBD1 (5 bases). This CDR3 has 13 residues. CDR1 MNHEY and CDR2 SMNVEV come from the germline V gene (reference sequence). Trimming removed 4 bases from V and 8 bases from J, with 14 bases in between. The CDR3 region is CASSWGLGQGYTF. The CDR3 DNA reads as TGTGCCAGCAGTTGGGGCTTAGGGCAGGGCTACACCTTC.